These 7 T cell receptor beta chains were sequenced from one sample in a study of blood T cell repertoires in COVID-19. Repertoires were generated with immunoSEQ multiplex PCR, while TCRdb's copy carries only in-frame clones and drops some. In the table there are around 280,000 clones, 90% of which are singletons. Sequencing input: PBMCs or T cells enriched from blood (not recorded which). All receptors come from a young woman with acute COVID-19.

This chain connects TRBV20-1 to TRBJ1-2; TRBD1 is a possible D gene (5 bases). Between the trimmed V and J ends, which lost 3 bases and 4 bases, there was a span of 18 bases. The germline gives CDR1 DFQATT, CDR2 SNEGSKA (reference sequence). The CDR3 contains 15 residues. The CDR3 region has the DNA TGCAGTGCTAGTCCCGGCGGGGCGGGGATCTATGGCTACACCTTC. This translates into CSASPGGAGIYGYTF.

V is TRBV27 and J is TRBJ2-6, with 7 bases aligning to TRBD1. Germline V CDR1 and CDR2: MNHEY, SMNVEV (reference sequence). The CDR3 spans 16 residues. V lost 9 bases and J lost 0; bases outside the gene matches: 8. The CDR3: CARLGDSVSGANVLTF. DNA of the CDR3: TGTGCCAGGCTAGGGGACAGCGTCTCTGGGGCCAACGTCCTGACTTTC.

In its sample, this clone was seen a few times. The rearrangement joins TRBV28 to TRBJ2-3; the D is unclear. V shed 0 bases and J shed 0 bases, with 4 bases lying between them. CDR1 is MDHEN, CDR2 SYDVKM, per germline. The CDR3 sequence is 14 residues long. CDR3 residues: CASSLWSSTDTQYF. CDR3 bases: TGTGCCAGCAGTTTATGGTCGAGCACAGATACGCAGTATTTT.

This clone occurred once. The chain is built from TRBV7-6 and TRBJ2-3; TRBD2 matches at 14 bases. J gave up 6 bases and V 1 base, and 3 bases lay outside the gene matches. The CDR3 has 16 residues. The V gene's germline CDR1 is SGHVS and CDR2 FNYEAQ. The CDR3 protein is CASSLGLAGGVDTQYF. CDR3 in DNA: TGTGCCAGCAGCTTAGGACTAGCGGGGGGGGTCGATACGCAGTATTTT.

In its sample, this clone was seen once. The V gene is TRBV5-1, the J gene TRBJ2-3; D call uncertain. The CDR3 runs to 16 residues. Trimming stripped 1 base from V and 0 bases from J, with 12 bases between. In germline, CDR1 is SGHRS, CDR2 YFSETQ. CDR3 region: CASSLKSAASTDTQYF. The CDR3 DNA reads TGCGCCAGCAGCTTGAAGAGCGCCGCTAGCACAGATACGCAGTATTTT.

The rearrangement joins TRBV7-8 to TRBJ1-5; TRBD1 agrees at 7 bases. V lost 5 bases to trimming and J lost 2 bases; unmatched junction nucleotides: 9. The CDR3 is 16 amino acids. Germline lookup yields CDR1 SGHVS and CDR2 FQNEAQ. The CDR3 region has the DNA TGTGCCAGCAGCCCCCTGACAGGGAAAGGCAATCAGCCCCAGCATTTT. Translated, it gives CASSPLTGKGNQPQHF. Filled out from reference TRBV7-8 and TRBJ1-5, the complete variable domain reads GAGVSQSPRYKVAKRGQDVALRCDPISGHVSLFWYQQALGQGPEFLTYFQNEAQLDKSGLPSDRFFAERPEGSVSTLKIQRTQQEDSAVYLCASSPLTGKGNQPQHFGDGTRLSIL.

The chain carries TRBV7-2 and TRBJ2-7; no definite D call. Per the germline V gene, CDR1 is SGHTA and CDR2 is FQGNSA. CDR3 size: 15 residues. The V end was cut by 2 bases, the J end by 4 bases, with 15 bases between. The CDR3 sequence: CASSLTPITLYEQYF. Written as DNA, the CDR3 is TGTGCCAGCAGCTTAACTCCGATAACGCTATACGAGCAGTACTTC. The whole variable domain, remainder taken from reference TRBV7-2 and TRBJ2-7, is GAGVSQSPSNKVTEKGKDVELRCDPISGHTALYWYRQSLGQGLEFLIYFQGNSAPDKSGLPSDRFSAERTGGSVSTLTIQRTQQEDSAVYLCASSLTPITLYEQYFGPGTRLTVT.